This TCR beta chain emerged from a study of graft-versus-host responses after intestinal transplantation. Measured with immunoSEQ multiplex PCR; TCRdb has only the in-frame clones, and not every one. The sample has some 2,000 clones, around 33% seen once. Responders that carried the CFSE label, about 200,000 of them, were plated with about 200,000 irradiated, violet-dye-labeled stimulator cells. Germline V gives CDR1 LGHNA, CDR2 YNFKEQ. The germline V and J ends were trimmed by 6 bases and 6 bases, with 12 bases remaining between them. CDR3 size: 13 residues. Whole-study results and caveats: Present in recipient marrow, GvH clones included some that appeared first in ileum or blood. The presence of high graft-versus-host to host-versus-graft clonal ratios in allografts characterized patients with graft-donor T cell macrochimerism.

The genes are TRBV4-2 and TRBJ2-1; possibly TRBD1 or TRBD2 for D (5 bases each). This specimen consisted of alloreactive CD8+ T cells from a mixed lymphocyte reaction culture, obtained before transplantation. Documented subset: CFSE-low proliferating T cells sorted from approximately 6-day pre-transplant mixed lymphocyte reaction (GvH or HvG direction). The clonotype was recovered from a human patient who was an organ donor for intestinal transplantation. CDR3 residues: CASRDLGVNEQFF. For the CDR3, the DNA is TGTGCCAGCAGGGATTTGGGGGTCAATGAGCAGTTCTTC.